The 28 T cell receptor beta chains presented below share a single source sample, sequenced in a study of OX40 agonist ivuxolimab in advanced cancers. Method: immunoSEQ multiplex PCR; TCRdb's copy keeps in-frame clones and lacks some. The sample has about 52,000 clones, 86% seen once. Sequenced material: CD4+ or CD8+ T cells sorted from blood, taken in a trial of the OX40 agonist ivuxolimab. These receptors were collected from an adult with an advanced solid tumor such as melanoma, head and neck, liver or kidney cancer.

This chain joins TRBV19 and TRBJ1-1; perhaps TRBD1 as D (5 bases). Trimming stripped 3 bases from V and 0 bases from J, with 14 bases between. Germline V gene lookup returns CDR1 LNHDA and CDR2 SQIVND (reference sequence). The CDR3 loop spans 16 amino acids. This CDR3 is CASSIRGGHMNTEAFF. As DNA, the CDR3 is TGTGCCAGTAGTATTCGGGGAGGACACATGAACACTGAAGCTTTCTTT.

The chain recombines TRBV18 with TRBJ1-2; D might be TRBD1 (6 bases). The CDR3 covers 18 residues. V lost 6 bases, J lost 5 bases, and 28 bases lay in between. Germline loops: CDR1 KGHSH, CDR2 LQKENI. CDR3 bases: TGTGCCAGCTCCACCAAGGCCCCTACAGGGCCTCTAGCGTATGGCTACACCTTC. Protein: CASSTKAPTGPLAYGYTF.

The rearrangement uses TRBV5-1 and TRBJ2-5; 7 bases agree with TRBD2. With 5 bases clipped from V and 5 bases from J, the junction kept 9 bases outside the gene matches. Germline values: CDR1 SGHRS, CDR2 YFSETQ. This CDR3 region has 14 residues. The CDR3 nucleotides are TGCGCCAGCAGTCGGGAGGCGACGGGGGAGACCCAGTACTTC. This gives the protein CASSREATGETQYF.

This clone was counted only a few times. The CDR3 DNA sequence: TGCGCCAGCAGCTTGGACCCTAATTCACCCCTCCACTTT. The encoded protein is CASSLDPNSPLHF. This sequence joins TRBV5-1 and TRBJ1-6; D remains ambiguous. V shed 0 bases and J shed 6 bases, with 4 bases lying between them. This CDR3 has 13 amino acids. CDR1 is SGHRS and CDR2 is YFSETQ in the germline V gene.

The V gene is TRBV28, the J gene TRBJ1-2; 8 bases line up with TRBD1. V lost 6 bases and J lost 4; bases outside the gene matches: 4. The length of the CDR3 is 13 residues. Germline CDR1 is MDHEN and CDR2 is SYDVKM. The DNA of the CDR3 is TGTGCCAGCAGCCGGACAGGGCTCTATGGCTACACCTTC. This translates into CASSRTGLYGYTF.

This clone was seen just once. This chain links TRBV4-1 with TRBJ1-6; 12 nucleotides agree with TRBD1. The ends lost 4 bases at V and 7 bases at J; junction bases unmatched: 11. The CDR3 loop spans 18 amino acids. In germline, CDR1 is MGHRA, CDR2 YSYEKL. This CDR3 is CASSPGTGGVGRNSPLHF. In nucleotides, the CDR3 is TGCGCCAGCAGCCCCGGGACAGGGGGCGTAGGTCGGAATTCACCCCTCCACTTT.

The chain joins TRBV5-1 to TRBJ1-1, with 10 bases fitting TRBD1. CDR1 is SGHRS and CDR2 is YFSETQ in the germline V gene. V trimming: 3 bases; J trimming: 2 bases; junction bases outside the gene matches: 22. The CDR3 spans 21 residues. The CDR3 region is CASSSKSGTGVSFSVNTEAFF. The DNA of the CDR3 is TGCGCCAGCAGCTCAAAGTCCGGGACAGGGGTATCCTTTTCGGTTAACACTGAAGCTTTCTTT.

The chain is built from TRBV6-5 and TRBJ2-7; D is possibly TRBD1 or TRBD2 (5 bases each). Per germline, CDR1 MNHEY and CDR2 SVGAGI. The length of the CDR3 is 16 residues. Trimming took 2 bases from V and 6 from J, leaving 20 bases between them. This chain's CDR3 is CASSYGTRGLMVEQYF. The CDR3 nucleotides read TGTGCCAGCAGTTACGGTACGAGGGGCCTTATGGTCGAGCAGTACTTC.

In its sample, this clone was seen once. CDR3 sequence (DNA): TGCAGTGCTACGCCCGGGGAGACCCAGTACTTC. It specifies CSATPGETQYF. The V gene is TRBV20-1, the J gene TRBJ2-5, with unresolved D. Trimming removed 4 bases at V and 5 bases at J, with 8 bases between. The CDR3 is 11 residues long. Germline CDR1 reads DFQATT; CDR2 reads SNEGSKA (reference sequence).

The chain couples TRBV18 to TRBJ2-3; 10 nucleotides line up with TRBD2. The germline V gene encodes CDR1 KGHSH and CDR2 LQKENI. The CDR3 is 16 residues long. V shed 4 bases, J shed 3 bases, and the junction held 7 bases outside the gene matches. The CDR3 loop is CASSRSSGGATDTQYF. In DNA form, the CDR3 reads TGTGCCAGCTCACGTTCGAGCGGGGGGGCAACAGATACGCAGTATTTT.

This clone was detected only once. The chain is built from TRBV9 and TRBJ2-5; possibly TRBD2 for D (6 bases). Germline V gene sequence: CDR1 SGDLS, CDR2 YYNGEE. This CDR3 region has 13 residues. The V end lost 1 base, the J end lost 5 bases, and 9 bases lay between the germline ends. The CDR3 DNA follows: TGTGCCAGCAGCGTACCGGGAGACGAGACCCAGTACTTC. It encodes CASSVPGDETQYF.

The genes are TRBV6-5 and TRBJ1-4; D unresolved. The V gene's germline CDR1 is MNHEY and CDR2 SVGAGI. V was shortened by 0 bases and J by 15 bases, with 14 bases between the two germline ends. The CDR3 is 13 amino acids. The CDR3 protein is CASSYSMTLKLFF. In nucleotides, the CDR3 is TGTGCCAGCAGTTACTCGATGACACTAAAGTTGTTTTTT.

The chain employs TRBV5-4 and TRBJ2-1; weak D call: TRBD1 (6 bases). Germline CDR1 is SGHNT and CDR2 is YYREEE (reference sequence). This CDR3 has 15 residues. V was cut by 0 bases and J by 2 bases, with 9 bases left in between. The chain's CDR3 is CASSLAGATYNEQFF. CDR3 nucleotides: TGTGCCAGCAGCTTGGCAGGGGCGACCTACAATGAGCAGTTCTTC.

This chain uses TRBV7-9 with TRBJ1-5; tentatively, D is TRBD1 (5 bases). The CDR3 runs to 13 residues. Germline V gene lookup returns CDR1 SEHNR and CDR2 FQNEAQ (reference sequence). V dropped 3 bases and J dropped 5 bases, with 8 bases sitting between them. The CDR3 region is CASSFQGDQPQHF. CDR3 DNA sequence: TGTGCCAGCAGCTTCCAGGGAGATCAGCCCCAGCATTTT.

The chain recombines TRBV10-1 with TRBJ2-3; 8 bases line up with TRBD2. The length of the CDR3 is 13 residues. With 10 bases clipped from V and 5 bases from J, the junction kept 8 bases outside the gene matches. CDR1 is WNHNN and CDR2 is SYGVQD in the germline V gene (reference sequence). This CDR3 reads CATRFSGEDTQYF. For the CDR3, the DNA is TGCGCCACCCGGTTTAGCGGGGAAGATACGCAGTATTTT.

The V call is TRBV30, the J call TRBJ2-2, with D perhaps matching TRBD1 or TRBD2 (5 bases each). CDR1 and CDR2 (germline): GTSNPN, SVGIG (reference sequence). The CDR3 covers 16 residues. V was clipped by 2 bases and J by 7 bases, with 20 bases between them. Here the CDR3 DNA reads TGTGCCTGGAGTAGACTTGGGACGAGTGGGCGCGGGGAGCTGTTTTTT. It encodes CAWSRLGTSGRGELFF.

CDR3 residues: CASRKAADFSYEQYF. In nucleotides, the CDR3 is TGTGCCAGTAGAAAAGCGGCAGATTTCTCCTACGAGCAGTACTTC. This chain joins TRBV19 and TRBJ2-7; possibly TRBD2 for D (5 bases). This CDR3 comprises 15 residues. Trimming left V 6 bases short and J 0 bases short, with 15 bases between. Looked up from germline, CDR1 is LNHDA and CDR2 is SQIVND (reference sequence).

The chain joins TRBV10-1 to TRBJ2-1; a possible D gene is TRBD1 (5 bases). The CDR3 runs to 12 residues. CDR1 is WNHNN, CDR2 SYGVQD, per germline (reference sequence). V was pared by 5 bases and J by 7 bases, with 9 bases between. DNA of the CDR3: TGCGCCAGCAGTACGTACAGGAATGAGCAGTTCTTC. It codes for CASSTYRNEQFF.

This clone was recorded once. This sequence joins TRBV14 and TRBJ2-5; D could derive from TRBD1 or TRBD2 (6 bases each). The CDR3 consists of 14 residues. V was shortened by 1 base and J by 4 bases, with 10 bases between the two germline ends. The germline CDR1 and CDR2 sequences are SGHDN and FVKESK. CDR3 sequence (DNA): TGTGCCAGCAGCCAAGGGGGGGCTAGAGAGACCCAGTACTTC. Translated, it gives CASSQGGARETQYF.

The sample holds a few counts of this clone. The chain links TRBV5-1 to TRBJ1-1; 12 bases line up with TRBD1. With V trimmed by 5 bases and J by 4 bases, 15 bases remained unmatched. The CDR3 has 18 amino acids. CDR1 is SGHRS, CDR2 YFSETQ, per germline. This CDR3 is CASRPEGLGQGAGTEAFF. The CDR3 nucleotides read TGCGCCAGCAGACCCGAGGGGTTGGGACAGGGGGCGGGCACTGAAGCTTTCTTT.

The J gene is TRBJ2-5, the V gene TRBV5-1; TRBD1 aligns across 10 bases. The CDR3 is 17 amino acids. Germline V CDR1 and CDR2: SGHRS, YFSETQ. V dropped 5 bases and J dropped 14; count of bases not matched to a gene: 24. CDR3 coding DNA: TGCGCCAGCAGTTTGTCCTTTCCGGGACAGGGGATCTCAAGGAGATACTTC. As protein: CASSLSFPGQGISRRYF.

DNA of the CDR3: TGTGCCAGCTCACTTGACCAGCATCGGGAGCAGTACTTC. Its translation is CASSLDQHREQYF. The rearrangement joins TRBV18 to TRBJ2-7; D remains unclear. V shed 4 bases and J shed 7 bases, with 14 bases lying between them. Germline values: CDR1 KGHSH, CDR2 LQKENI. The CDR3 has 13 residues. Full variable domain (remainder filled in from reference TRBV18 and TRBJ2-7): NAGVMQNPRHLVRRRGQEARLRCSPMKGHSHVYWYRQLPEEGLKFMVYLQKENIIDESGMPKERFSAEFPKEGPSILRIQQVVRGDSAAYFCASSLDQHREQYFGPGTRLTVT.

The rearrangement joins TRBV6-1 to TRBJ2-7, with D tentatively TRBD1 (5 bases). The CDR3 contains 15 residues. Germline V gives CDR1 MNHNS, CDR2 SASEGT. Deletions cut 6 bases from V and 1 base from J, with 16 bases between. The CDR3 reads CASSPTVYDSYEQYF. In DNA form, the CDR3 reads TGTGCCAGCAGCCCGACAGTCTACGATTCCTACGAGCAGTACTTC.

V is TRBV18 and J is TRBJ1-2; weak D call: TRBD1 (6 bases). The V end was cut by 2 bases, the J end by 4 bases, with 11 bases between. This CDR3 is built from 14 residues. Germline loops: CDR1 KGHSH, CDR2 LQKENI. CDR3 protein: CASSPRGASYGYTF. In DNA, the CDR3 is TGTGCCAGCTCACCAAGGGGGGCGAGCTATGGCTACACCTTC.

The chain is built from TRBV30 and TRBJ1-6; D not certain. With 5 bases removed from V and 3 bases from J, the gap between germline ends came to 14 bases. Germline CDR1 and CDR2: GTSNPN and SVGIG (reference sequence). There are 15 residues in the CDR3. CDR3 in amino acids: CAWGVKYDYNSPLHF. Here the CDR3 DNA reads TGTGCCTGGGGGGTAAAGTACGACTATAATTCACCCCTCCACTTT.

CDR3 region: CASSSGQPSGNTIYF. CDR3 bases: TGTGCCAGCAGTAGCGGACAGCCTTCTGGAAACACCATATATTTT. V and J are TRBV6-5 and TRBJ1-3, with D tentatively TRBD1 (6 bases). The CDR3 covers 15 residues. V lost 5 bases and J 1 base, leaving 12 bases between the germline ends. The germline gives CDR1 MNHEY, CDR2 SVGAGI.

This chain connects TRBV5-4 to TRBJ2-7, with TRBD1 matching over 7 bases. Germline lookup yields CDR1 SGHNT and CDR2 YYREEE (reference sequence). V was clipped by 4 bases and J by 5 bases; unmatched bases: 3. This CDR3 region has 12 residues. The CDR3 coding sequence is TGTGCCAGCAGCAGACAGGGTGACGAGCAGTACTTC. It codes for CASSRQGDEQYF.

The chain carries TRBV7-2 and TRBJ2-3; D call uncertain. Germline V gene lookup returns CDR1 SGHTA and CDR2 FQGNSA. V lost 5 bases to trimming and J lost 5 bases, with 20 bases between them. The CDR3 loop spans 16 amino acids. The CDR3 spells CASSHPGEVIGDTQYF. The CDR3 DNA reads TGTGCCAGCAGCCACCCCGGTGAGGTAATCGGAGATACGCAGTATTTT.